This T cell receptor (beta chain) comes out of a study of T cells after yellow fever vaccination. Study-level information: SMART-Seq v4 Ultra Low Input served to prepare low-cell-number fractions.

A single record per CDR3 protein comes from TCRdb applying MiXCR to the 5' RACE reads. The data show about 500,000 distinct CDR3 sequences, around 16% seen once. V lost 5 bases, J lost 2 bases, and 16 bases lay in between. CDR1 and CDR2 from the germline V gene are SGHRS and YFSETQ. The CDR3 has 15 residues. The receptor's source is a man between 18 and 35 years old who received the YFV17D yellow fever vaccine. The source was PBMCs, collected 5 to 6 days after the first yellow fever vaccination. The gene calls are TRBV5-1 and TRBJ2-5, with a tentative D call TRBD2 (6 bases). CDR3 amino acids: CASSPEGMRQETQYF. CDR3 DNA sequence: TGCGCCAGCAGTCCGGAGGGGATGAGGCAAGAGACCCAGTACTTC.